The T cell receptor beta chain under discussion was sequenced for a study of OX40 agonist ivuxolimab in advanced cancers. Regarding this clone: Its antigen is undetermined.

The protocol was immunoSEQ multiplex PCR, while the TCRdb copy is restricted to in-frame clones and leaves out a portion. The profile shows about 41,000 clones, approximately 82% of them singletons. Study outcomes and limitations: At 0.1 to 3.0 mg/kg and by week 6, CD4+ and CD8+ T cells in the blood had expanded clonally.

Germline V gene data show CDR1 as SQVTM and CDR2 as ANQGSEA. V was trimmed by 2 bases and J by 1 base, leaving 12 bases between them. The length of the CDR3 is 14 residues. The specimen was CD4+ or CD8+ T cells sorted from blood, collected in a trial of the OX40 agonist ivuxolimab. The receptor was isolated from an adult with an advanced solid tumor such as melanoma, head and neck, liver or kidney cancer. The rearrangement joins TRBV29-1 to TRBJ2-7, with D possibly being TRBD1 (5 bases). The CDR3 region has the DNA TGCAGCGTTGAAAAGTTGACAGAGTCCTACGAGCAGTACTTC. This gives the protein CSVEKLTESYEQYF.